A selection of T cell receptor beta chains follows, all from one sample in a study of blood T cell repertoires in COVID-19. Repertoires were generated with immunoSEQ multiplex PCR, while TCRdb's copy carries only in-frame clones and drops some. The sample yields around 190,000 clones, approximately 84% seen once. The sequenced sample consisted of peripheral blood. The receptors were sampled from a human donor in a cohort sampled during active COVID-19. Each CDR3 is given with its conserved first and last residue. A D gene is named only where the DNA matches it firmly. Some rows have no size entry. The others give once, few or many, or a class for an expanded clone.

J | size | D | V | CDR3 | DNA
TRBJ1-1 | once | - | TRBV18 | CASSPPGGGNTEAFF | TGTGCCAGCTCACCACCGGGAGGGGGGAACACTGAAGCTTTCTTT
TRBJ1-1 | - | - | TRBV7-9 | CASSLERRRTEAFF | TGTGCCAGCAGCTTAGAAAGGCGCAGGACAGAAGCTTTCTTT
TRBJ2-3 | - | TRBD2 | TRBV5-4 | CASSHPSGGIDYTDTQYF | TGTGCCAGCAGCCACCCTAGCGGGGGGATAGATTACACAGATACGCAGTATTTT
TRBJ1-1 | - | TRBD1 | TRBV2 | CASSLDRGLTEAFF | TGTGCCAGCAGTTTGGACAGGGGGCTCACTGAAGCTTTCTTT
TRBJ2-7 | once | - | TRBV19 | CASSIGTVNEQYF | TGTGCCAGTAGTATAGGGACAGTCAACGAGCAGTACTTC
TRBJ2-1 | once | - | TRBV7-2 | CASSLGGGAENEQFF | TGTGCCAGCAGCTTAGGTGGGGGGGCAGAAAATGAGCAGTTCTTC
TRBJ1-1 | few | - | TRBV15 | CATSRAGRAYTEAFF | TGTGCCACCAGCAGAGCTGGCAGGGCCTACACTGAAGCTTTCTTT
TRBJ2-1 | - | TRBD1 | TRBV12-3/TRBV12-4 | CASRSSTGDEQFF | TGTGCCAGCAGATCGTCGACAGGGGATGAGCAGTTCTTC
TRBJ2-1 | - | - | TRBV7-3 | CASSLRAAIYNEQFF | TGTGCCAGCAGCCTCAGGGCAGCTATCTACAATGAGCAGTTCTTC
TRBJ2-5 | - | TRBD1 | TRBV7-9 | CASSPTGAGEETQYF | TGTGCCAGCAGCCCAACAGGGGCCGGAGAAGAGACCCAGTACTTC
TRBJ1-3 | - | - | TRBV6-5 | CASSRGAGNTIYF | TGTGCCAGCTCACGGGGTGCGGGAAACACCATATATTTT
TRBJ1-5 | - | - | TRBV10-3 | CAISSLSNQPQHF | TGTGCCATCAGCAGTCTTAGCAATCAGCCCCAGCATTTT
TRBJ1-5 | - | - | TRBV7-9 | CASSLDSFNQPQHF | TGTGCCAGCAGCTTAGACAGCTTCAATCAGCCCCAGCATTTT
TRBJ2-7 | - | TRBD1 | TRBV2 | CASIEDRGYEQYF | TGTGCCAGCATTGAGGACAGGGGCTACGAGCAGTACTTC
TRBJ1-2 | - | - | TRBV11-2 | CASSLNRADNYGYTF | TGTGCCAGCAGCTTAAACAGGGCGGATAACTATGGCTACACCTTC
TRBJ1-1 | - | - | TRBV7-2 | CASSGGGSLAAFF | TGTGCCAGCAGCGGTGGGGGCTCCCTCGCAGCTTTCTTT
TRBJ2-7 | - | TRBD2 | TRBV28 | CASSLIKSGGTSHVF | TGTGCCAGCAGTTTGATTAAATCGGGCGGGACTAGCCACGTCTTC
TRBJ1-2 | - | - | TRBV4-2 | CASSQVRVREAYGYTF | TGTGCCAGCAGCCAAGTAAGGGTACGGGAAGCCTATGGCTACACCTTC
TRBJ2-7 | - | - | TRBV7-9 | CASSLAGGYEQYF | TGTGCCAGCAGCTTAGCAGGGGGCTACGAGCAGTACTTC
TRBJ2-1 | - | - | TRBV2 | CASTAGNEQFF | TGTGCCAGCACGGCGGGTAATGAGCAGTTCTTC
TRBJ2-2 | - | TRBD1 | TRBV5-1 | CASSRTGTGELFF | TGCGCCAGCAGCCGGACAGGCACCGGGGAGCTGTTTTTT
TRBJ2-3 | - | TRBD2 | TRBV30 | CAWSGTSGGADTQYF | TGTGCCTGGAGTGGGACTAGCGGGGGGGCGGATACGCAGTATTTT
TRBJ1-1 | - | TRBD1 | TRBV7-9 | CASSFDRGRGTEAFF | TGTGCCAGCAGCTTTGACAGGGGAAGGGGCACTGAAGCTTTCTTT
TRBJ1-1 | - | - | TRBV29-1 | CSVVDSHTTEAFF | TGCAGCGTTGTCGACAGCCATACCACTGAAGCTTTCTTT
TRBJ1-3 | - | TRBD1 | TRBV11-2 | CASSNRGSGNTIYF | TGTGCCAGCAGCAACAGGGGTTCGGGAAACACCATATATTTT
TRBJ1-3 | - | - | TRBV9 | CASSVSWGGPSGNTIYF | TGTGCCAGCAGCGTATCATGGGGGGGGCCCTCTGGAAACACCATATATTTT
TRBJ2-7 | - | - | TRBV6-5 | CASSSPRRGPPYEQYF | TGTGCCAGCAGTTCCCCCAGGCGGGGGCCACCCTACGAGCAGTACTTC